This T cell receptor beta chain was identified during a study of T cells in narcolepsy. Sequenced by immunoSEQ multiplex PCR; TCRdb stores in-frame clones only, minus some. The sample comprises tens of thousands of clones, around 85% of which are singletons, and about 1.6% rests with the top ten. Concerning this clone itself: The antigen is undetermined.

V was shortened by 3 bases and J by 9 bases, with 18 bases between the two germline ends. Germline CDR1 reads KGHSH; CDR2 reads LQKENI. The CDR3 extends over 15 amino acids. Overall study findings and caveats: Reportedly, autoreactive clonotypes were serially detected in patients' blood but not controls'. Autoreactive clone sequences were missing from some blood memory CD4+ repertoires. Same-patient CSF and blood CD4+ T cell clonotypes included HCRT-specific and TRIB2-specific autoreactive ones.

This TCR was recovered from a human donor with narcolepsy. The sample comprised CD45RA- memory CD4+ T cells from PBMCs. This rearrangement joins TRBV18 to TRBJ2-4; TRBD2 is a possible D gene (6 bases). The CDR3 protein is CASSPSGVDRSIQYF. In DNA form, the CDR3 reads TGTGCCAGCTCACCGTCGGGAGTCGATCGAAGCATTCAGTACTTC.